This TCR beta chain was recorded in a study of OX40 agonist ivuxolimab in advanced cancers. Study context: The dose of intravenous ivuxolimab that patients received every 2 weeks ranged from 0.01 to 10 mg/kg. Antecedent anti-PD-1, anti-PD-L1 or anti-CTLA-4 therapy was permissible, with approximately 44% having received some.

On this clone itself: No antigen is known for it.

Regarding the study as a whole: Clonal expansion was seen in CD4+ and CD8+ blood T cells by week 6 at 0.1 to 3.0 mg/kg.

The assay was immunoSEQ multiplex PCR, and TCRdb's table has in-frame clones only and misses some. The table includes roughly 90,000 clones, about 90% detected once. The germline V gene has CDR1 DFQATT and CDR2 SNEGSKA (reference sequence). This CDR3 is 9 amino acids long. This TCR came from an adult with an advanced solid tumor such as melanoma, head and neck, liver or kidney cancer. This chain connects TRBV20-1 to TRBJ2-2; D unresolved. The material sequenced was CD4+ or CD8+ T cells sorted from blood, taken in a trial of the OX40 agonist ivuxolimab. The CDR3 coding sequence is TGCTCGCTGACCGGGGAGCTGTTTTTT. Protein product: CSLTGELFF.